Listed here is a single T cell receptor beta chain. The data originate from a study of blood T cell repertoires in COVID-19. In the source study's methods: Amplification of reference gene primers was used by the study to estimate nucleated cell counts. The table came from immunoSEQ multiplex PCR; TCRdb's copy has only in-frame clones and leaves some out. That table supplies the V and J calls and clone size; D and trimming were determined from the DNA. The sample consists of around 110,000 clones, more than 70% of them appearing once. This TCR derives from a human donor in a cohort sampled during active COVID-19. Sequences were obtained from peripheral blood.

The CDR3 region has the DNA TGCGCCAGCAGCCACCAAGATCTCCTAGCGGCCTACAATGAGCAGTTCTTC. It is translated as CASSHQDLLAAYNEQFF. V is TRBV4-1 and J is TRBJ2-1, with 7 bases matching TRBD2. The V gene's germline CDR1 is MGHRA and CDR2 YSYEKL. There are 17 residues in the CDR3. The V segment lost 3 bases and the J segment 2 bases; nucleotides outside the gene matches: 10.